This entry lists 32 T cell receptor beta chains sequenced from one sample in a study of spatial heterogeneity in lung cancer. TCRdb passed the 5' RACE reads through MiXCR, listing each CDR3 protein once. The table lists 40,000 to 50,000 distinct CDR3 sequences, about an eighth of them singletons. Sample time point: sample taken at primary tumor resection. Tumor, nontumor lung or frozen PBMC supplied whole RNA, sequenced without sorting. Sequencing was performed on PBMCs, taken at surgery. Receptors originate from a male donor with early-stage non-small cell lung cancer.

The chain uses TRBV6-5 and TRBJ2-7, with a weak D call TRBD1 (6 bases). The CDR3 loop spans 15 amino acids. Trimming left V 4 bases short and J 0 bases short, with 13 bases between. Germline CDR1 is MNHEY and CDR2 is SVGAGI. The chain's CDR3 is CASSSSSTGSYEQYF. As DNA, the CDR3 is TGTGCCAGCAGTTCCTCCTCGACAGGCTCCTACGAGCAGTACTTC.

The chain uses TRBV7-2 and TRBJ2-4, with 7 nucleotides matching TRBD2. V shed 7 bases, J shed 6 bases, and the junction held 9 bases outside the gene matches. The CDR3 spans 14 residues. Germline V gives CDR1 SGHTA, CDR2 FQGNSA. The CDR3 here is CASTAPASGNIQYF. The CDR3 DNA is TGTGCCAGCACCGCCCCGGCTAGCGGAAACATTCAGTACTTC.

This clonotype was found many times. The chain employs TRBV28 and TRBJ1-6; D may be TRBD1 (5 bases). Trimming took off 3 bases at V and 9 bases at J, with 12 bases between the two ends. CDR3 length: 14 residues. Germline values: CDR1 MDHEN, CDR2 SYDVKM. The CDR3 nucleotides read TGTGCCAGCAGTTTCGTGGGGGTGGGTTCACCCCTCCACTTT. Residues: CASSFVGVGSPLHF. Filled out from reference TRBV28 and TRBJ1-6, the complete variable domain reads DVKVTQSSRYLVKRTGEKVFLECVQDMDHENMFWYRQDPGLGLRLIYFSYDVKMKEKGDIPEGYSVSREKKERFSLILESASTNQTSMYLCASSFVGVGSPLHFGNGTRLTVT.

This chain joins TRBV27 and TRBJ2-7; 8 bases agree with TRBD1. This CDR3 contains 14 residues. CDR1 MNHEY and CDR2 SMNVEV come from the germline V gene (reference sequence). Trimming took 3 bases from V and 7 from J; bases not matched to a gene: 8. The chain's CDR3 is CASSFGQGAGEQYF. The CDR3 bases are TGTGCCAGCAGTTTCGGGCAGGGGGCCGGGGAGCAGTACTTC.

The chain couples TRBV25-1 to TRBJ2-6; TRBD1 might be the D (6 bases). The CDR3 sequence is 16 residues long. Germline-derived CDR1 and CDR2 are MGHDK and SYGVNS. Trimming removed 6 bases at V and 6 bases at J, with 18 bases between. This CDR3 reads CASSPLDSLEANVLTF. The DNA of the CDR3 is TGTGCCAGCAGCCCCTTGGACAGTCTCGAGGCCAACGTCCTGACTTTC. The whole variable domain, filled in from reference TRBV25-1 and TRBJ2-6, reads EADIYQTPRYLVIGTGKKITLECSQTMGHDKMYWYQQDPGMELHLIHYSYGVNSTEKGDLSSESTVSRIRTEHFPLTLESARPSHTSQYLCASSPLDSLEANVLTFGAGSRLTVL.

A note on this clonotype: A clone one base away is much larger, so this may be a read error. The rearrangement uses TRBV27 and TRBJ2-5, with D possibly being TRBD1 (5 bases). The CDR3 is 13 amino acids. Germline V gives CDR1 MNHEY, CDR2 SMNVEV (reference sequence). The CDR3, as DNA: TGTGCCAACAGTTCTGAGCAGGGAGAGACCCAGTACTTC. Its protein product is CANSSEQGETQYF.

This sequence joins TRBV20-1 and TRBJ1-1; D remains ambiguous. Trimming cost V 3 bases and J 4 bases, with 6 bases left between them. Germline CDR1 DFQATT, CDR2 SNEGSKA (reference sequence). The CDR3 contains 11 residues. CDR3 loop: CSASKGTEAFF. CDR3 DNA sequence: TGCAGTGCTAGTAAGGGCACTGAAGCTTTCTTT.

The chain is built from TRBV12-3 or TRBV12-4 and TRBJ2-3; D remains ambiguous. The CDR3 runs 14 residues. Trimming took off 5 bases at V and 0 bases at J, with 9 bases between the two ends. CDR3 sequence: CASSKLISTDTQYF. Here the CDR3 DNA reads TGTGCCAGCAGTAAATTGATTAGCACAGATACGCAGTATTTT.

This clonotype was seen only a few times. The gene calls are TRBV10-3 and TRBJ1-5; D remains unclear. The length of the CDR3 is 15 residues. The ends were cut back, 2 bases at V and 3 bases at J, with 11 bases in the middle. The germline CDR1 and CDR2 sequences are ENHRY and SYGVKD. The CDR3 here is CAISEAPTVNQPQHF. The CDR3 DNA reads TGTGCCATCAGTGAGGCCCCAACTGTCAATCAGCCCCAGCATTTT.

This clonotype came up many times. V is TRBV24-1 and J is TRBJ2-3; D gene uncertain. CDR1 is KGHDR and CDR2 is SFDVKD in the germline V gene. CDR3 length equals 16 residues. The germline V and J ends were trimmed by 2 bases and 0 bases, with 11 bases remaining between them. CDR3 sequence reads: CATSDSPRASTDTQYF. CDR3 DNA: TGTGCCACCAGTGATTCCCCGCGAGCTAGCACAGATACGCAGTATTTT.

This clonotype was observed many times. The rearrangement uses TRBV2 and TRBJ2-3; D is possibly TRBD1 or TRBD2 (5 bases each). Germline lookup yields CDR1 SNHLY and CDR2 FYNNEI. The CDR3 has 10 residues. The CDR3 reads CAVGGDTQYF. CDR3 nucleotides: TGTGCTGTTGGGGGAGATACGCAGTATTTT.

This clonotype was detected ten times or more. This sequence joins TRBV6-2 or TRBV6-3 and TRBJ1-5; 11 bases fit TRBD1. Germline CDR1 is MNHEY and CDR2 is SVGEGT. J gave up 5 bases and V 6 bases, and 3 bases lay outside the gene matches. CDR3 length: 14 residues. The chain's CDR3 is CASRGQGEDQPQHF. CDR3 in DNA: TGTGCCAGCAGGGGACAGGGGGAAGATCAGCCCCAGCATTTT.

This clonotype came up a few times. V is TRBV6-5 and J is TRBJ1-2, with D possibly TRBD1 on 6 matching bases. CDR1 and CDR2 from the germline V gene are MNHEY and SVGAGI. V was clipped by 6 bases and J by 3 bases, with 14 bases between them. The CDR3 covers 14 residues. The DNA for the CDR3 is TGTGCCAGCAGGACAGGCCGGGGGGACTATGGCTACACCTTC. Translated, it gives CASRTGRGDYGYTF.

This clonotype was counted at least ten times. The chain couples TRBV5-1 to TRBJ2-4; D gene ambiguous. V lost 6 bases, J lost 4 bases, and 20 bases lay in between. Germline V CDR1 and CDR2: SGHRS, YFSETQ. This CDR3 is built from 16 residues. DNA for the CDR3: TGCGCCAGCACCCTGGACGGGTTCCGTGGAAAAAACATTCAGTACTTC. It codes for CASTLDGFRGKNIQYF.

The chain recombines TRBV7-9 with TRBJ1-4; possible D gene TRBD1, 6 bases. Per germline, CDR1 SEHNR and CDR2 FQNEAQ (reference sequence). The CDR3 is 15 amino acids. V was pared by 4 bases and J by 2 bases, with 11 bases between. CDR3 DNA: TGTGCCAGCAGCTCACAGGGTCAGACTAATGAAAAACTGTTTTTT. Residues: CASSSQGQTNEKLFF.

This clonotype came up many times. The chain carries TRBV7-2 and TRBJ2-3; 10 bases agree with TRBD2. CDR3 size: 14 residues. The trim removed 3 bases at V and 6 bases at J, leaving 3 bases unmatched. Germline values: CDR1 SGHTA, CDR2 FQGNSA. The CDR3, as DNA: TGTGCCAGCAGCTTGGGACTAGCGTCCGATACGCAGTATTTT. Translated, it gives CASSLGLASDTQYF.

This chain links TRBV3-1 with TRBJ1-4; D is ambiguous. Looked up from germline, CDR1 is LGHDT and CDR2 is YNNKEL (reference sequence). V was trimmed by 5 bases and J by 0 bases, leaving 7 bases between them. There are 14 residues in the CDR3. CDR3 in DNA: TGTGCCAGCAGCAGGGCAGCAACTAATGAAAAACTGTTTTTT. This gives the protein CASSRAATNEKLFF.

This clonotype showed up just a few times. V is TRBV19 and J is TRBJ1-4; D might be TRBD1 (5 bases). V lost 8 bases, J lost 0 bases, and 10 bases lay in between. CDR3 size: 14 residues. Looked up from germline, CDR1 is LNHDA and CDR2 is SQIVND (reference sequence). CDR3 loop: CASLGGTTNEKLFF. CDR3 nucleotide sequence: TGTGCCAGTCTCGGGGGAACAACTAATGAAAAACTGTTTTTT.

This clonotype was found a few times. The V and J genes are TRBV7-2 and TRBJ2-3, with 10 bases aligning to TRBD2. CDR3 size: 14 residues. The germline V gene encodes CDR1 SGHTA and CDR2 FQGNSA. The junction had 2 bases not matched to a gene; V was cut back by 5 bases and J by 3 bases. CDR3 nucleotides: TGTGCCAGCAGCGCGGGACTAGCGACAGATACGCAGTATTTT. Translating it yields CASSAGLATDTQYF.

This clonotype was observed a handful of times. The chain recombines TRBV6-2 or TRBV6-3 with TRBJ2-1; tentatively, D is TRBD1 (6 bases). CDR1 MNHEY and CDR2 SVGEGT come from the germline V gene. The germline V and J ends were trimmed by 3 bases and 7 bases, with 13 bases remaining between them. The length of the CDR3 is 14 residues. CDR3: CASSYNRVGNEQFF. The CDR3 coding sequence is TGTGCCAGCAGTTATAACAGGGTCGGGAATGAGCAGTTCTTC.

The CDR3: CASSLGARPLTDTQYF. CDR3 DNA: TGCGCCAGCAGCTTGGGAGCGAGACCACTTACAGATACGCAGTATTTT. This chain uses TRBV5-1 with TRBJ2-3; D gene unclear. Trimming removed 0 bases at V and 3 bases at J, with 14 bases between. CDR3 size: 16 residues. Looked up from germline, CDR1 is SGHRS and CDR2 is YFSETQ.

This clonotype was found a few times. This CDR3 reads CASSLGVSGANVLTF. In nucleotides, the CDR3 is TGTGCCAGCAGCTTAGGGGTCTCTGGGGCCAACGTCCTGACTTTC. The chain has TRBV7-2 and TRBJ2-6; unclear D gene. V dropped 1 base and J dropped 0 bases, with 4 bases sitting between them. The germline CDR1 and CDR2 sequences are SGHTA and FQGNSA. CDR3 length: 15 residues. The variable domain in full, completed from reference TRBV7-2 and TRBJ2-6, reads GAGVSQSPSNKVTEKGKDVELRCDPISGHTALYWYRQSLGQGLEFLIYFQGNSAPDKSGLPSDRFSAERTGGSVSTLTIQRTQQEDSAVYLCASSLGVSGANVLTFGAGSRLTVL.

The V gene is TRBV27, the J gene TRBJ2-3; 10 positions agree with TRBD2. CDR1 is MNHEY and CDR2 is SMNVEV in the germline V gene (reference sequence). With 6 bases clipped from V and 2 bases from J, the junction kept 8 bases outside the gene matches. The CDR3 is 16 residues long. Written as DNA, the CDR3 is TGTGCCAGCAGGAAACTAGCGGGGAGATTCACAGATACGCAGTATTTT. Protein: CASRKLAGRFTDTQYF.

The gene calls are TRBV2 and TRBJ1-5, with TRBD1 matching 9 bases. Germline V lookup: CDR1 SNHLY, CDR2 FYNNEI. This CDR3 has 15 amino acids. With 6 bases clipped from V and 6 bases from J, the junction kept 9 bases outside the gene matches. The CDR3 sequence is CASSQDRGVLQPQHF. CDR3 DNA sequence: TGTGCCAGCAGCCAGGACAGGGGAGTACTTCAGCCCCAGCATTTT.

The chain links TRBV6-1 to TRBJ1-5; 10 bases map to TRBD1. The J segment lost 7 bases and the V segment lost 4 bases, leaving 1 base of the junction unmatched. Germline CDR1 MNHNS, CDR2 SASEGT. The CDR3 spans 13 residues. CDR3 DNA sequence: TGTGCCAGCAGTGGGGACAGGGGCCAGCCCCAGCATTTT. Translation gives CASSGDRGQPQHF.

This clonotype showed up just a few times. The rearrangement joins TRBV10-3 to TRBJ2-7; 8 positions match TRBD1. Germline V CDR1 and CDR2: ENHRY, SYGVKD. The CDR3 extends over 13 amino acids. V shed 6 bases, J shed 3 bases, and the junction held 4 bases outside the gene matches. For the CDR3, the DNA is TGTGCCATCAGAGGACAGGGCCTCTACGAGCAGTACTTC. It encodes CAIRGQGLYEQYF.

This clonotype was detected ten times or more. The chain recombines TRBV7-9 with TRBJ2-7, with 12 bases identical to TRBD2. The trim removed 5 bases at V and 5 bases at J, leaving 13 bases unmatched. From germline, CDR1 is SEHNR and CDR2 FQNEAQ (reference sequence). This CDR3 spans 17 amino acids. For the CDR3, the DNA is TGTGCCAGCAGCCCTCAGACTAGCGGGAGTGGGGCCCACGAGCAGTACTTC. This gives the protein CASSPQTSGSGAHEQYF.

The chain combines TRBV27 with TRBJ2-7; D is unclear. The V end lost 11 bases, the J end lost 1 base, and 21 bases lay between the germline ends. The CDR3 extends over 15 amino acids. The germline gives CDR1 MNHEY, CDR2 SMNVEV (reference sequence). The CDR3: CAPFRWGIRSYEQYF. The CDR3 DNA reads as TGTGCCCCATTCCGATGGGGAATAAGGTCCTACGAGCAGTACTTC.

This clonotype was recorded a few times. The CDR3, as DNA: TGCAGTGCTCCCGACAGGTGGAATGAGCAGTTCTTC. This codes for CSAPDRWNEQFF. V usage is TRBV20-1 and J usage is TRBJ2-1; TRBD1 is a possible D gene (6 bases). Germline lookup yields CDR1 DFQATT and CDR2 SNEGSKA (reference sequence). Trimming took off 5 bases at V and 7 bases at J, with 12 bases between the two ends. This CDR3 region has 12 residues.

This clonotype was recorded many times. The chain joins TRBV4-2 to TRBJ2-5; 9 nucleotides match TRBD2. Losses at the gene ends were 4 bases for V and 2 bases for J; bases not matched to a gene: 5. This CDR3 comprises 15 residues. The V gene's germline CDR1 is LGHNA and CDR2 YNFKEQ. The chain's CDR3 is CASSPLAGKQETQYF. CDR3 sequence (DNA): TGTGCCAGCAGCCCCCTAGCGGGAAAACAAGAGACCCAGTACTTC.

This clonotype was observed many times. The rearrangement links TRBV19 to TRBJ1-5, with D uncertain. The CDR3 extends over 17 amino acids. Between the trimmed V and J ends, which lost 2 bases and 0 bases, there was a span of 14 bases. Germline loops: CDR1 LNHDA, CDR2 SQIVND (reference sequence). The CDR3 DNA is TGTGCCAGTAGTATACCCAGACTGTTCGATAGCAATCAGCCCCAGCATTTT. Translating it yields CASSIPRLFDSNQPQHF.

This clonotype occurred a few times. The germline gene is not matched at one end of the junction; a read error may be the cause. The genes are TRBV7-7 and TRBJ2-7, with 10 bases aligning to TRBD2. The CDR3 spans 15 residues. Germline V lookup: CDR1 SSHAT, CDR2 FNYEAQ (reference sequence). The CDR3 loop is CASSFGLAEIYEQYF. In DNA, the CDR3 is TGTGCTAGCAGCTTCGGACTAGCGGAGATCTACGAGCAGTACTTC.